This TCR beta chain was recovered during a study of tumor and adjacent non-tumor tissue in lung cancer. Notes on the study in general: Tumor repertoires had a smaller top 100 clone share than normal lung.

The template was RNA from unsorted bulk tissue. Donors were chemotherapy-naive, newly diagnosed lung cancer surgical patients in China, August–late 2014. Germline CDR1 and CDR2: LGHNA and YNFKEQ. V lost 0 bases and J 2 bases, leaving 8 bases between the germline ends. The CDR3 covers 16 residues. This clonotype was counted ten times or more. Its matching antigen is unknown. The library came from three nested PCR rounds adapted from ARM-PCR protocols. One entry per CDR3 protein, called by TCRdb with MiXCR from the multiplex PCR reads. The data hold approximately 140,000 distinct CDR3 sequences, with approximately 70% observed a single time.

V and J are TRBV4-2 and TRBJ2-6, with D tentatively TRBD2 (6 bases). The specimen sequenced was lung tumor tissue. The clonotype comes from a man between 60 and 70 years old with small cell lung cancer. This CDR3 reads CASSQEGGAGANVLTF. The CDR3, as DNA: TGTGCCAGCAGCCAAGAGGGGGGAGCTGGGGCCAACGTCCTGACTTTC.